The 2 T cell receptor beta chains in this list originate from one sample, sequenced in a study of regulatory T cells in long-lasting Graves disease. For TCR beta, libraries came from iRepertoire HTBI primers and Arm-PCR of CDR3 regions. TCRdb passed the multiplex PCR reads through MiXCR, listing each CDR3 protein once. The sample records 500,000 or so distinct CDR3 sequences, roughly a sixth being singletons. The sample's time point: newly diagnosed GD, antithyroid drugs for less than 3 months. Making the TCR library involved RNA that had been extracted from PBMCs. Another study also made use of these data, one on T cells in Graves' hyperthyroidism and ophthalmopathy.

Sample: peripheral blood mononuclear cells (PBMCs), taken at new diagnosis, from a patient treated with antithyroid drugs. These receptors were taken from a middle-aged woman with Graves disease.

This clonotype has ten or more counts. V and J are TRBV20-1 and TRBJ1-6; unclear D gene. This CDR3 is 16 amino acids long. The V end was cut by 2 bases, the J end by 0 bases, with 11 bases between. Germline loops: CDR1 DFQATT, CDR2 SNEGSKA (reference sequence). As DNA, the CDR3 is TGCAGTGCTAGAAAACGGGCGAGCTCCTATAATTCACCCCTCCACTTT. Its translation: CSARKRASSYNSPLHF.

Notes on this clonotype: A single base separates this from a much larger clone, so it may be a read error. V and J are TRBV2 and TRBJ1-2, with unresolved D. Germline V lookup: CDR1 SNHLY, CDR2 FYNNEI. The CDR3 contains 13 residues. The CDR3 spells CASRREANYGYAF. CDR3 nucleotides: TGTGCCAGCAGGAGAGAGGCTAACTATGGCTACGCCTTC.